The 31 T cell receptor beta chains presented below share a single source sample, sequenced in a study of T cells in Graves' hyperthyroidism and ophthalmopathy. The TCR beta CDR3 regions underwent amplification using RNA transcripts as the source. Using the HTBI primer set, a first-round RT-PCR was run on the TCR CDR3. TCRdb independently ran MiXCR on the multiplex PCR reads; one entry per CDR3 protein. The repertoire holds approximately 330,000 distinct CDR3 sequences, with roughly 13% as singletons. The material sequenced was blood. The receptors originated from a middle-aged woman with Graves' ophthalmopathy.

This clonotype came up many times. This chain joins TRBV12-3 or TRBV12-4 and TRBJ1-1; D is unclear. With 4 bases removed from V and 0 bases from J, the gap between germline ends came to 6 bases. The CDR3 runs 13 residues. The CDR3 DNA reads as TGTGCCAGCAGTTATGGTATGAACACTGAAGCTTTCTTT. Amino acids: CASSYGMNTEAFF.

This chain uses TRBV18 with TRBJ1-3, with 7 bases identical to TRBD1. Trimming removed 1 base from V and 10 bases from J; junction bases left unmatched: 7. This CDR3 region has 14 residues. Germline loops: CDR1 KGHSH, CDR2 LQKENI. The CDR3 region is CASSPQGADSTIYF. CDR3 nucleotides: TGTGCCAGCTCACCACAGGGGGCTGATTCGACCATATATTTT.

A word on this clonotype: One base away lies a much larger clone, so this may be a sequencing read error. CDR3 DNA: TGTGCCAGTAGTTGGGGGGAAACACGCTACAATGAGCAGTTCTTC. It encodes CASSWGETRYNEQFF. The rearrangement uses TRBV19 and TRBJ2-1, with D perhaps TRBD2 (6 bases). The CDR3 is 15 residues long. Germline assignment: CDR1 LNHDA and CDR2 SQIVND (reference sequence). Trimming shortened V by 5 bases and J by 3 bases, and 14 bases separated the two germline ends.

A few counts support this clonotype. A much larger clone differs from this one at a single base, so this may be a read error. This chain uses TRBV2 with TRBJ2-2; perhaps TRBD1 as D (6 bases). The CDR3 totals 17 residues. Germline lookup yields CDR1 SNHLY and CDR2 FYNNEI. CDR3 in amino acids: CASSELGQPSNTGELSF. CDR3 DNA sequence: TGTGCCAGCAGTGAACTTGGACAGCCTTCGAACACCGGGGAGCTGTCTTTT.

This clonotype was seen many times. V is TRBV11-2 and J is TRBJ2-2, with D unresolved. The germline V gene has CDR1 SGHAT and CDR2 FQNNGV. Trimming cost V 5 bases and J 5 bases, with 15 bases left between them. The CDR3 has 15 amino acids. CDR3 DNA: TGTGCCAGCAGCGCAAATGTAGTCAGGACCGGGGAGCTGTTTTTT. Translated: CASSANVVRTGELFF. The full variable domain, in which reference TRBV11-2 and TRBJ2-2 provide the parts outside the CDR3, is EAGVAQSPRYKIIEKRQSVAFWCNPISGHATLYWYQQILGQGPKLLIQFQNNGVVDDSQLPKDRFSAERLKGVDSTLKIQPAKLEDSAVYLCASSANVVRTGELFFGEGSRLTVL.

This clonotype was counted many times. The chain combines TRBV12-3 or TRBV12-4 with TRBJ1-1, with D perhaps matching TRBD1 (5 bases). CDR3 length: 15 residues. The V gene lost 2 bases and the J gene lost 0 bases, with 10 bases spanning the gap. The CDR3 coding sequence is TGTGCCAGCAGTTTATACGGGGGGATGAACACTGAAGCTTTCTTT. Its protein is CASSLYGGMNTEAFF.

This clonotype was counted many times. The V gene is TRBV12-3 or TRBV12-4, the J gene TRBJ1-4; a possible D gene is TRBD1 (5 bases). The CDR3 loop spans 16 amino acids. The V end lost 3 bases, the J end lost 5 bases, and 16 bases lay between the germline ends. In DNA, the CDR3 is TGTGCCAGCAGTTTGTTCCCGGGCGGGGGGAATGAAAAACTGTTTTTT. This translates into CASSLFPGGGNEKLFF.

This clonotype was detected a few times. The rearrangement uses TRBV10-1 and TRBJ2-1; TRBD2 aligns across 14 bases. Germline loops: CDR1 WNHNN, CDR2 SYGVQD (reference sequence). The length of the CDR3 is 16 residues. Trimming cost V 3 bases and J 5 bases; bases outside gene matches: 3. The CDR3 DNA is TGCGCCAGCAGTGACACGGGACTAGCGGGAGACAATGAGCAGTTCTTC. It specifies CASSDTGLAGDNEQFF.

V and J are TRBV2 and TRBJ2-7; no clear D. Germline CDR1 is SNHLY and CDR2 is FYNNEI. The germline V and J ends were trimmed by 6 bases and 0 bases, with 18 bases remaining between them. There are 16 residues in the CDR3. The CDR3 DNA is TGTGCCAGCAGCAAGGATTCCTCCTCCAGCTCCTACGAGCAGTACTTC. Translation gives CASSKDSSSSSYEQYF.

At least ten counts were recorded for this clonotype. The V call is TRBV29-1, the J call TRBJ2-7; no clear D gene. Looked up from germline, CDR1 is SQVTM and CDR2 is ANQGSEA. This CDR3 spans 14 amino acids. V was shortened by 4 bases and J by 7 bases, with 20 bases between the two germline ends. Written as DNA, the CDR3 is TGCAGCGTTGGAAGTTTCGCCGGTTTGGGGGAGCAGTACTTC. Protein: CSVGSFAGLGEQYF.

This clonotype was seen a few times. This chain connects TRBV12-3 or TRBV12-4 to TRBJ2-3; D perhaps matches TRBD2 (6 bases). The V end was cut by 3 bases, the J end by 10 bases, with 11 bases between. The CDR3 runs to 12 residues. The CDR3 nucleotides are TGTGCCAGCAGTTTTCGCGGGGTGCCGCAGTATTTT. Translating it yields CASSFRGVPQYF.

This clonotype was counted many times. This sequence joins TRBV7-9 and TRBJ1-1; 10 bases agree with TRBD1. V shed 1 base and J 10 bases; nucleotides not matched to a gene: 6. The CDR3 spans 14 residues. CDR1 SEHNR and CDR2 FQNEAQ come from the germline V gene (reference sequence). CDR3 protein: CASSLDGTGVRAFF. The CDR3 bases are TGTGCCAGCAGCTTAGATGGGACAGGGGTAAGAGCTTTCTTT.

The J gene is TRBJ1-4, the V gene TRBV7-8; possible D gene TRBD1, 5 bases. Germline V gene sequence: CDR1 SGHVS, CDR2 FQNEAQ. The ends were cut back, 5 bases at V and 8 bases at J, with 12 bases in the middle. The CDR3 consists of 13 residues. The CDR3 reads CASSGGTFEKLFF. CDR3 DNA sequence: TGTGCCAGCAGCGGGGGGACTTTCGAAAAACTGTTTTTT.

The chain couples TRBV20-1 to TRBJ2-5; unclear D gene. The CDR3 contains 11 residues. The V gene's germline CDR1 is DFQATT and CDR2 SNEGSKA (reference sequence). V dropped 4 bases and J dropped 11 bases, with 14 bases sitting between them. The CDR3 region is CSANSKGYQYF. CDR3 DNA sequence: TGCAGTGCTAACTCTAAGGGTTATCAGTACTTC.

This clonotype was picked up one time. One end of the junction varies from germline; a read error may be responsible. This rearrangement joins TRBV27 to TRBJ2-3; TRBD2 is a possible D gene (6 bases). The CDR3 length is 16 residues. Per the germline V gene, CDR1 is MNHEY and CDR2 is SMNVEV (reference sequence). The CDR3 here is CASSLLSGTSTDTQYF. CDR3 nucleotide sequence: TGCGCCAGCAGCCTGTTGTCGGGGACTAGCACAGATACGCAGTATTTT.

CDR3 bases: TGCGCCAGCAGCCACCGACAGAGTAATGAAAAACTGTTTTTT. It codes for CASSHRQSNEKLFF. The chain links TRBV4-1 to TRBJ1-4, with a possible D match to TRBD1 (5 bases). CDR1 and CDR2 (germline): MGHRA, YSYEKL. V dropped 3 bases and J dropped 4 bases, with 9 bases sitting between them. The CDR3 is 14 amino acids.

This clonotype has a count of ten or more. The gene calls are TRBV25-1 and TRBJ2-5, with D perhaps being TRBD1 or TRBD2 (5 bases each). V was pared by 1 base and J by 2 bases, with 14 bases between. The CDR3 totals 16 residues. Germline V gene data show CDR1 as MGHDK and CDR2 as SYGVNS. CDR3 sequence: CASSEFGFGGQETQYF. CDR3 in DNA: TGTGCCAGCAGTGAATTCGGTTTTGGGGGTCAAGAGACCCAGTACTTC.

A remark on this clonotype: A much bigger clone sits one base away, suggesting this may be a read error. V gene TRBV11-3 combines with J gene TRBJ2-1; D unresolved. The ends were cut back, 2 bases at V and 10 bases at J, with 12 bases in the middle. This CDR3 has 13 residues. The V gene's germline CDR1 is SGHNT and CDR2 YENEEA. CDR3 sequence: CASSLYRGYEQFF. The CDR3 DNA reads as TGTGCCAGCAGCTTATACCGCGGATACGAGCAGTTCTTC.

This clonotype was seen at least ten times. The rearrangement joins TRBV6-1 to TRBJ2-5; D possibly corresponds to TRBD1 (6 bases). Germline V lookup: CDR1 MNHNS, CDR2 SASEGT. Trimming took 0 bases from V and 2 from J, leaving 10 bases between them. The CDR3 loop spans 15 amino acids. DNA for the CDR3: TGTGCCAGCAGTGAAGCTAGGACAGCGCAAGAGACCCAGTACTTC. Its translation is CASSEARTAQETQYF.

This clonotype was detected only a few times. The V call is TRBV5-1, the J call TRBJ1-4, with 7 bases aligning to TRBD1. Trimming took 4 bases from V and 8 from J; bases not matched to a gene: 11. CDR3 length equals 15 residues. CDR1 SGHRS and CDR2 YFSETQ come from the germline V gene. CDR3 sequence: CASSPRTGGGEKLFF. Here the CDR3 DNA reads TGCGCCAGCAGCCCCCGGACAGGAGGAGGAGAAAAACTGTTTTTT.

This clonotype has ten or more counts. The chain carries TRBV20-1 and TRBJ2-7; 9 nucleotides agree with TRBD1. Unmatched junction bases numbered 9, after V lost 6 bases and J lost 0 bases. CDR1 is DFQATT and CDR2 is SNEGSKA in the germline V gene (reference sequence). The CDR3 totals 15 residues. This CDR3 reads CSANYNRGPSYEQYF. The CDR3 DNA is TGCAGTGCGAACTACAACAGGGGGCCCTCCTACGAGCAGTACTTC.

This clonotype was recorded at least ten times. The chain joins TRBV12-3 or TRBV12-4 to TRBJ1-5, with 7 bases matching TRBD1. CDR3 size: 15 residues. Trimming at V came to 2 bases and at J to 7 bases, leaving 8 bases not matched to a gene. CDR3 sequence (DNA): TGTGCCAGCAGTTTAAGTTTGACAGGGTGGCAGCCCCAGCATTTT. It yields the protein CASSLSLTGWQPQHF.

The rearrangement links TRBV5-6 to TRBJ1-2; tentative D call: TRBD1 (5 bases). CDR3 length: 11 amino acids. V lost 4 bases, J lost 7 bases, and 8 bases lay in between. Per germline, CDR1 SGHDT and CDR2 YYEEEE. CDR3 DNA sequence: TGTGCCAGCAGCCTTACAGGTGGCTACACCTTC. Its protein is CASSLTGGYTF.

The J gene is TRBJ2-5, the V gene TRBV29-1; no firm D call. Germline CDR1 reads SQVTM; CDR2 reads ANQGSEA. V lost 1 base, J lost 2 bases, and 8 bases lay in between. The CDR3 consists of 13 residues. CDR3 in DNA: TGCAGCGTTGAAGGTCTCAGACAAGAGACCCAGTACTTC. This codes for CSVEGLRQETQYF.

This clonotype was detected a few times. This sequence may be a read error, since a much larger clone differs from it by one base. The J gene is TRBJ2-7, the V gene TRBV7-9; 8 bases are a match to TRBD1. Trimming cost V 4 bases and J 2 bases; bases outside gene matches: 4. Germline V CDR1 and CDR2: SEHNR, FQNEAQ (reference sequence). The CDR3 totals 14 residues. CDR3 coding DNA: TGTGCCAGCAGCTCAGGGGGCAGAACCTACGAGCAGTACTTC. Translation: CASSSGGRTYEQYF.

The V gene is TRBV7-9, the J gene TRBJ2-7, with 9 bases that match TRBD2. Germline assignment: CDR1 SEHNR and CDR2 FQNEAQ (reference sequence). Trimming at V came to 5 bases and at J to 3 bases, leaving 5 bases not matched to a gene. The CDR3 runs to 14 residues. This CDR3 reads CASSHGLANYEQYF. The CDR3, as DNA: TGTGCCAGCAGCCACGGACTAGCGAACTACGAGCAGTACTTC.

This clonotype was seen ten or more times. The chain links TRBV7-9 to TRBJ1-1; D is possibly TRBD1 (5 bases). The V and J ends lost 3 bases and 8 bases respectively, with 13 bases between them. CDR3 size: 13 residues. Germline CDR1 is SEHNR and CDR2 is FQNEAQ (reference sequence). The CDR3 nucleotides read TGTGCCAGCAGCTTCAGGCAGGGAGGCGAAGCTTTCTTT. It specifies CASSFRQGGEAFF.

This clonotype was seen ten or more times. The gene calls are TRBV30 and TRBJ2-3, with no clear D. The ends were cut back, 7 bases at V and 4 bases at J, with 12 bases in the middle. Germline assignment: CDR1 GTSNPN and CDR2 SVGIG (reference sequence). The CDR3 covers 12 residues. The CDR3 DNA follows: TGTGCCTCTGCCCGAGGCGCAGATACGCAGTATTTT. This codes for CASARGADTQYF.

The gene calls are TRBV18 and TRBJ1-1, with unresolved D. CDR3 size: 14 residues. Trimming removed 3 bases at V and 2 bases at J, with 10 bases between. Germline assignment: CDR1 KGHSH and CDR2 LQKENI. CDR3 nucleotides: TGTGCCAGCTCACCCCGGGCCCCAAACACTGAAGCTTTCTTT. It yields the protein CASSPRAPNTEAFF. The complete variable domain, with remaining parts taken from reference TRBV18 and TRBJ1-1, reads NAGVMQNPRHLVRRRGQEARLRCSPMKGHSHVYWYRQLPEEGLKFMVYLQKENIIDESGMPKERFSAEFPKEGPSILRIQQVVRGDSAAYFCASSPRAPNTEAFFGQGTRLTVV.

This clonotype was recorded at least ten times. The chain uses TRBV12-3 or TRBV12-4 and TRBJ1-3; a weak D match, TRBD1 (6 bases). The CDR3 is 16 residues long. The V end lost 7 bases, the J end lost 0 bases, and 16 bases lay between the germline ends. CDR3 DNA: TGTGCCAGCATCTTCGGACAGAGAGACTCTGGAAACACCATATATTTT. Translated, it gives CASIFGQRDSGNTIYF.

Only a few counts were recorded for this clonotype. The J gene is TRBJ2-1, the V gene TRBV20-1; maybe TRBD2 (7 bases). V dropped 3 bases and J dropped 7 bases, with 22 bases sitting between them. Germline lookup yields CDR1 DFQATT and CDR2 SNEGSKA (reference sequence). This CDR3 has 16 amino acids. The CDR3 reads CSARPWGGPGVNEQFF. In nucleotides, the CDR3 is TGCAGTGCTAGGCCTTGGGGGGGCCCCGGGGTAAATGAGCAGTTCTTC.